This is a list of T cell receptor beta chains from one sample in a study of low-dose radiotherapy and immunotherapy resistance in tumors. Each CDR3 protein is one row after TCRdb ran MiXCR on the reads. The sample consists of 100,000 or so distinct CDR3 sequences, 20% of them appearing once. The sequenced sample was PBMCs, obtained after low-dose radiotherapy plus immunotherapy. The receptors here all came from a male donor with prostate cancer. The CDR3 runs from the conserved cysteine through the conserved F or W. Fields, in order: V gene, clone size, D gene, J gene, CDR3 DNA, CDR3 protein. D genes are given only for firm matches. Not every row has a clone size; where given, it reads once, few, many or a size class.

>TRBV12-3/TRBV12-4|many|NA|TRBJ1-6
TGTGCCAGCAGCCACCCGGAATCACCCCTCCACTTT
CASSHPESPLHF
>TRBV5-1|many|NA|TRBJ2-3
TGCGCCAGCAGCGAGAGGGCAGATACGCAGTATTTT
CASSERADTQYF
>TRBV24-1|many|NA|TRBJ2-3
TGTGCCACCAGTGATGCGAGCACAGATACGCAGTATTTT
CATSDASTDTQYF
>TRBV7-2|many|NA|TRBJ1-1
TGTGCCAGCAGCTTATTAAGCCCTGGAACTTTCTTT
CASSLLSPGTFF
>TRBV12-3/TRBV12-4|many|NA|TRBJ2-6
TGTGCCAGCACCTATCCTACAGGGCTTCGGGCCAACGTCCTGACTTTC
CASTYPTGLRANVLTF
>TRBV11-2|once|TRBD1|TRBJ2-1
TGTGCCAGCAGCTTAGTACGTCAGGGGGCTGATGAGCAGTTCTTC
CASSLVRQGADEQFF
>TRBV4-2|many|TRBD2|TRBJ2-2
TGTGCCAGCAGCCGAGTGGGGGGGACCGGGGAGCTGTTTTTT
CASSRVGGTGELFF
>TRBV20-1|many|NA|TRBJ1-2
TGCAGTGCTAGAGGGGTAGCTGGCTACACCTTC
CSARGVAGYTF
>TRBV6-8|NA|NA|TRBJ1-6
TGTGCCAGCATCAGAGGGCAAAATTCACCCCTCCACTTT
CASIRGQNSPLHF
>TRBV12-3/TRBV12-4|many|NA|TRBJ1-6
TGTGCCAGTAGACCAGGGGCGGTTTCACCCCTCCACTTT
CASRPGAVSPLHF
>TRBV6-5|many|NA|TRBJ2-2
TGTGCCAGCAGTTACTCTAGGGCAGGGGTGGAGGCCGGGGAGCTGTTTTTT
CASSYSRAGVEAGELFF
>TRBV6-2/TRBV6-3|NA|TRBD2|TRBJ2-3
TGTGCCAGCAGTTCACTCTTCGAGGCGTGGCTAGCGGGAGTATTACGTTTAGATACGCAGTATTTT
CASSSLFEAWLAGVLRLDTQYF
>TRBV6-2/TRBV6-3|many|TRBD2|TRBJ2-1
TGTGCCAGCAGCCCTACTAGCGGGGGGCAAAATGAGCAGTTCTTC
CASSPTSGGQNEQFF
>TRBV20-1|NA|TRBD1|TRBJ2-5
TGCAGTGCAGGCGACAGGGGCCGAGGGCCGGAGACCCAGTACTTC
CSAGDRGRGPETQYF
>TRBV7-2|many|NA|TRBJ2-3
TGTGCCAGCGGGTCCGGGGCAGACACAGATACGCAGTATTTT
CASGSGADTDTQYF
>TRBV6-1|many|TRBD1|TRBJ1-5
TGTGCCAGCGGCGACCGGGACAGGGGTAATCAGCCCCAGCATTTT
CASGDRDRGNQPQHF
>TRBV2|many|TRBD1|TRBJ1-2
TGTGCCAGCAGTGAACCCCAGCAGGGGGCAAAAAACTATGGCTACACCTTC
CASSEPQQGAKNYGYTF
>TRBV6-2/TRBV6-3|many|TRBD1|TRBJ2-2
TGTGCCAGCAGTCCATGGACAGGGTATGGCACCGGGGAGCTGTTTTTT
CASSPWTGYGTGELFF
>TRBV28|NA|TRBD2|TRBJ2-7
TGTGCCAGCAGTTTCACTAGCGAAACCCTCTCCTACGAGCAGTACTTC
CASSFTSETLSYEQYF
>TRBV7-2|NA|NA|TRBJ1-5
TGTGCCAGCAGCCTCAAAGTGGATCAGCCCCAGCATTTT
CASSLKVDQPQHF
>TRBV6-2/TRBV6-3|many|NA|TRBJ1-1
TGTGCCAGCAGTTTGGGGCAAATCACTGAAGCTTTCTTT
CASSLGQITEAFF
>TRBV3-1|many|TRBD1|TRBJ1-2
TGTGCCAGCAGTTCGACAGGGGAAGGTGGCTACACCTTC
CASSSTGEGGYTF
>TRBV20-1|many|TRBD2|TRBJ2-2
TGCAGTGCTAGAGCGGCTAGCGGGGGTTCCGGGGAGCTGTTTTTT
CSARAASGGSGELFF
>TRBV6-1|medium-sized|NA|TRBJ1-3
TGTGCCAGCAGTGAAGGGGGAACCTCCGGAAACACCATATATTTT
CASSEGGTSGNTIYF
>TRBV7-9|many|NA|TRBJ1-6
TGTGCCAGCAGCTTAGGCAGGCAGGGCAATTCACCCCTCCACTTT
CASSLGRQGNSPLHF
>TRBV5-1|many|NA|TRBJ2-1
TGCGCCAGCAGCTCCCAGGACCGGAGCGATGAGCAGTTCTTC
CASSSQDRSDEQFF
>TRBV20-1|many|TRBD2|TRBJ2-7
TGCAGTGCTAGACCCGGGTCTTGGGTCGGGGGGGGTTACGAGCAGTACTTC
CSARPGSWVGGGYEQYF
>TRBV19|many|TRBD1|TRBJ1-1
TGTGCCAGTAGTAGCGCTACAACAGGGGCCCTGAACACTGAAGCTTTCTTT
CASSSATTGALNTEAFF
>TRBV7-2|NA|TRBD2|TRBJ2-5
TGTGCCAGCAGCTCTGCGGGGGTGGTAGAGACCCAGTACTTC
CASSSAGVVETQYF